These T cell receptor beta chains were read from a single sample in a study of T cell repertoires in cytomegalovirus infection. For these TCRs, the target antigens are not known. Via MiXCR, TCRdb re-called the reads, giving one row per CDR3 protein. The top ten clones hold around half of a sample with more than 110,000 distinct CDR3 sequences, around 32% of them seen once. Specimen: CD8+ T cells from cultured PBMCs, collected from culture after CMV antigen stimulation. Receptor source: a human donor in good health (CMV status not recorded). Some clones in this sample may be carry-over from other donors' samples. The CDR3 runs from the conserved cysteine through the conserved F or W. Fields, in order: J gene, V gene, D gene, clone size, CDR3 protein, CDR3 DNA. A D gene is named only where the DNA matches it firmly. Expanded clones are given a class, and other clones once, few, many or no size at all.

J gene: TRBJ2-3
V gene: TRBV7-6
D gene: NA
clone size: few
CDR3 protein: CASSRTLTDTQYF
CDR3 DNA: TGTGCCAGCAGCCGGACCCTCACAGATACGCAGTATTTT

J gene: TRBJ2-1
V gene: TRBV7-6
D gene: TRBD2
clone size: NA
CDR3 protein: CASSYLAGGPSEQFF
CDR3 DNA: TGTGCCAGCAGCTACTTAGCGGGGGGACCCAGTGAGCAGTTCTTC

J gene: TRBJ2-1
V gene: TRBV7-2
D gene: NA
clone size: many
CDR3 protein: CASSLLAVSYNEQFF
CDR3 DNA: TGTGCCAGCAGCTTGCTAGCCGTCTCCTACAATGAGCAGTTCTTC

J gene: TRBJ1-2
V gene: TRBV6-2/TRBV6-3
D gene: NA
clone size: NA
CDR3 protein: CASSYGGRDGYTF
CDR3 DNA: TGTGCCAGCAGTTACGGGGGACGCGATGGCTACACCTTC

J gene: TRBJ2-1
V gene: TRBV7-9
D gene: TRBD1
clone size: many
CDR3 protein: CASSLEGRGPVDEQFF
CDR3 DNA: TGTGCCAGCAGCTTAGAGGGCAGGGGGCCTGTTGATGAGCAGTTCTTC

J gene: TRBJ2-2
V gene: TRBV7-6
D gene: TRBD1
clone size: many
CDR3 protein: CASSVQGGPNTGELFF
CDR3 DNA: TGTGCCAGCAGTGTACAGGGGGGACCGAACACCGGGGAGCTGTTTTTT

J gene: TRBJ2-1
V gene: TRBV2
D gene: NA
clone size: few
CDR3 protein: CASTEGRGFF
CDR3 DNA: TGTGCCAGCACCGAGGGCAGGGGGTTCTTC

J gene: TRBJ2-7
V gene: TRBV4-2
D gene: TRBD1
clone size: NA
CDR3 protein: CASSPWTGLEEQYF
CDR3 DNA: TGTGCCAGCAGCCCGTGGACAGGGCTCGAGGAGCAGTACTTC

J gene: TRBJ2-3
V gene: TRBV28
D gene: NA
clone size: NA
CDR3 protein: CASTLDGSPGDTQYF
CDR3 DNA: TGTGCCAGCACCCTGGACGGCTCTCCCGGGGATACGCAGTATTTT

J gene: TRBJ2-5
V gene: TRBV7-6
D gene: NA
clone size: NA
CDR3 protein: CASSSAGAQETQYF
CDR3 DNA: TGTGCCAGCAGCTCCGCCGGGGCCCAAGAGACCCAGTACTTC

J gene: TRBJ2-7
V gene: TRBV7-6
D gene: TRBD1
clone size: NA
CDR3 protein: CASSLERGTGFHEQYF
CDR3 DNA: TGTGCCAGCAGCTTAGAACGCGGGACAGGGTTCCACGAGCAGTACTTC

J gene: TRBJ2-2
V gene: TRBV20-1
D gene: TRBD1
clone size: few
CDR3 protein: CSARVRTGTGELFF
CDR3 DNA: TGCAGTGCTAGAGTTAGGACAGGGACCGGGGAGCTGTTTTTT

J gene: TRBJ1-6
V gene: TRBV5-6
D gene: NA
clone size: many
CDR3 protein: CASSFYQSNSPLHF
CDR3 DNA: TGTGCCAGCAGCTTTTATCAGTCTAATTCACCCCTCCACTTT

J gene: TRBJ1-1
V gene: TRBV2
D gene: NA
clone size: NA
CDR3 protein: CASRGPGETEAFF
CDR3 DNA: TGTGCCAGCAGGGGCCCAGGGGAAACTGAAGCTTTCTTT

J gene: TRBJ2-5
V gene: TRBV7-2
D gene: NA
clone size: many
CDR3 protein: CASSLPGQETQYF
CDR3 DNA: TGTGCCAGCAGCTTGCCAGGCCAAGAGACCCAGTACTTC

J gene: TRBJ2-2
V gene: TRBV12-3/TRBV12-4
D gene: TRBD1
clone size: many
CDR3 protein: CASSSGWDRDSGELFF
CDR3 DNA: TGTGCCAGCAGCTCGGGTTGGGACAGGGATTCCGGGGAGCTGTTTTTT

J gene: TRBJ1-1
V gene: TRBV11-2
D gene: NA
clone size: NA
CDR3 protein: CASSLAAAMNTEAFF
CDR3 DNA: TGTGCCAGCAGCTTAGCTGCAGCCATGAACACTGAAGCTTTCTTT

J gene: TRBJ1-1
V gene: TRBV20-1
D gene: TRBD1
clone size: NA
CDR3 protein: CSARDLTGGETEAFF
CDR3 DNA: TGCAGTGCTAGAGATCTCACAGGGGGGGAAACTGAAGCTTTCTTT

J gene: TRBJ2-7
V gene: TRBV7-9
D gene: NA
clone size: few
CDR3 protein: CASEDSLVYEQYF
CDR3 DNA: TGTGCCAGCGAGGACAGTTTAGTCTACGAGCAGTACTTC

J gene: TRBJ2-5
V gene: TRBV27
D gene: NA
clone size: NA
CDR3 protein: CASGWETQYF
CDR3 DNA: TGTGCCAGCGGGTGGGAGACCCAGTACTTC

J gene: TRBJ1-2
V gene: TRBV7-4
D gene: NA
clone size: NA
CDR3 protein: CASSLAAGAGGYTF
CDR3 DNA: TGTGCCAGCAGCTTAGCGGCGGGGGCTGGTGGCTACACCTTC

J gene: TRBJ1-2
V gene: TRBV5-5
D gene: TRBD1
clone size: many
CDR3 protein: CASSLSTGQNYGYTF
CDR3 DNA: TGTGCCAGCAGCTTGTCGACAGGGCAGAACTATGGCTACACCTTC

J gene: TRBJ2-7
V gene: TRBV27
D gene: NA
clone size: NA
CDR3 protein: CASSQALGYEQYF
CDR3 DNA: TGTGCCAGCAGTCAGGCCCTTGGCTACGAGCAGTACTTC

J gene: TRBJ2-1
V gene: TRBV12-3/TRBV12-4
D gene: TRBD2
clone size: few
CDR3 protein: CASSQVAGVYNEQFF
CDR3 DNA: TGTGCCAGCAGCCAGGTAGCGGGAGTATACAATGAGCAGTTCTTC

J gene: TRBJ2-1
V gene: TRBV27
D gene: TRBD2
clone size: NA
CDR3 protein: CASRSMGLAGVNEQFF
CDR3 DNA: TGTGCCAGCAGGAGCATGGGACTAGCGGGGGTCAATGAGCAGTTCTTC

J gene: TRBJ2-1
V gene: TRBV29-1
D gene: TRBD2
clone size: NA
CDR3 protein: CSGRRGLAGGPGQFF
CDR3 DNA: TGCAGCGGGAGGAGGGGACTAGCGGGGGGGCCAGGGCAGTTCTTC

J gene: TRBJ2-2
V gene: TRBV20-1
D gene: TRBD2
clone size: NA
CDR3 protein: CSARVSLAGGDTGELFF
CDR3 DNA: TGCAGTGCTAGAGTGTCGTTAGCGGGGGGGGACACCGGGGAGCTGTTTTTT

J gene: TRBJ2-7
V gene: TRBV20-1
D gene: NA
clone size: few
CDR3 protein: CSARDREHYEQYF
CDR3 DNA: TGCAGTGCTAGAGACCGGGAGCACTACGAGCAGTACTTC

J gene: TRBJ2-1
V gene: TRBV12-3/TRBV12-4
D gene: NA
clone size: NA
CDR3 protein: CASSFGRSYNEQFF
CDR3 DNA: TGTGCCAGCAGTTTTGGGCGATCCTACAATGAGCAGTTCTTC

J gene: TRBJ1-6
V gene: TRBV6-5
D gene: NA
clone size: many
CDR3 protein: CASSYSQGGSPLHF
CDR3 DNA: TGTGCCAGCAGTTACTCTCAAGGGGGTTCACCCCTCCACTTT

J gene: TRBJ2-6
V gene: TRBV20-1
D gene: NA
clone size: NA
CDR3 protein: CSARDGANVLTF
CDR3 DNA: TGCAGTGCTAGAGATGGGGCCAACGTCCTGACTTTC

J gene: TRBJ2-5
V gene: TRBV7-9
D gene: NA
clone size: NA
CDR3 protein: CASSLVDSEGETQYF
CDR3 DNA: TGTGCCAGCAGCTTAGTCGACAGTGAGGGAGAGACCCAGTACTTC

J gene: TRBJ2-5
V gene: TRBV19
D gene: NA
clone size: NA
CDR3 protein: CASSSVRASLQETQYF
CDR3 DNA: TGTGCCAGTAGCAGCGTCAGGGCTTCGCTACAAGAGACCCAGTACTTC

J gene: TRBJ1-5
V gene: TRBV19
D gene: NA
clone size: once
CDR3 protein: CASSPLGQNNQPQHF
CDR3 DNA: TGTGCCAGTAGTCCTCTTGGACAGAACAATCAGCCCCAGCATTTT

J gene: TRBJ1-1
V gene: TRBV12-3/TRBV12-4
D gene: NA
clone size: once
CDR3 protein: CASSFRVWDTEAFF
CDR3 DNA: TGTGCCAGCAGTTTCAGGGTCTGGGACACTGAAGCTTTCTTT

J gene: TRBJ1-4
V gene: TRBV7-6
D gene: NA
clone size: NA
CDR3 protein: CASSLVLKDVGAEKLFF
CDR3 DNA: TGTGCCAGCAGCTTAGTCTTGAAGGACGTTGGCGCCGAAAAACTGTTTTTT

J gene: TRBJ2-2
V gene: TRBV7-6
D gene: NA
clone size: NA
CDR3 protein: CASSSIGPGGELFF
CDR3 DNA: TGTGCCAGCAGCTCTATCGGGCCGGGCGGGGAGCTGTTTTTT

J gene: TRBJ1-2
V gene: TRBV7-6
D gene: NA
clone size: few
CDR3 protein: CASSLAWEQGLRGYTF
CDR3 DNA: TGTGCCAGCAGCTTAGCGTGGGAACAGGGTTTGAGAGGCTACACCTTC

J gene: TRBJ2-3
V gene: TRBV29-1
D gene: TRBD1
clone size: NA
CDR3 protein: CSVNRGFTDTQYF
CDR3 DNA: TGCAGCGTCAACAGGGGGTTCACAGATACGCAGTATTTT

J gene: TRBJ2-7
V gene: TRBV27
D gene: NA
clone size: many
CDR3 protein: CASSLSMGAREQYF
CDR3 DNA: TGTGCCAGCAGTTTATCAATGGGGGCACGCGAGCAGTACTTC

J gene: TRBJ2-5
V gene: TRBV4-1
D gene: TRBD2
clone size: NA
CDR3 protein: CASSQDQLAGGPMEETQYF
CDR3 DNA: TGCGCCAGCAGCCAAGATCAACTAGCGGGGGGGCCGATGGAAGAGACCCAGTACTTC

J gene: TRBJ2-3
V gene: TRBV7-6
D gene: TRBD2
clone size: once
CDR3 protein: CASSPTSGTSTDTQYF
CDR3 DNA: TGTGCCAGCAGCCCAACTAGCGGGACTAGCACAGATACGCAGTATTTT

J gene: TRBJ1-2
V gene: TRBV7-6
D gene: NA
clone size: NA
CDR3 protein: CASSATGTYYGYTF
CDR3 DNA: TGTGCCAGCAGCGCGACCGGGACCTATTATGGCTACACCTTC

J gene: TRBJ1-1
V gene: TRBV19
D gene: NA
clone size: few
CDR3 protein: CASSAFNGDPSSEHTEAFF
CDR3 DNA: TGTGCCAGTAGTGCCTTCAACGGGGACCCATCATCAGAGCACACTGAAGCTTTCTTT

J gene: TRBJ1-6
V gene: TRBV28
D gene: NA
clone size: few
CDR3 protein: CASSLTGIGSPLHF
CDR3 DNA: TGTGCCAGCAGTTTAACAGGGATCGGTTCACCCCTCCACTTT

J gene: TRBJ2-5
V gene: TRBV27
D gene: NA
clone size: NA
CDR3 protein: CASRGAGKETQYF
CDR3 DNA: TGTGCCAGCAGGGGGGCAGGAAAAGAGACCCAGTACTTC

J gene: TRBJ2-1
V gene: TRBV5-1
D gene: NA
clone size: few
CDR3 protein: CASSLDQGLPYNEQFF
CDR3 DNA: TGCGCCAGCAGCTTGGATCAGGGCCTTCCCTACAATGAGCAGTTCTTC

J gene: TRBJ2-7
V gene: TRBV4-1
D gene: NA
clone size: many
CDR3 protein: CASSQAGREQYF
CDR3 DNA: TGCGCCAGCAGCCAAGCGGGGCGCGAGCAGTACTTC

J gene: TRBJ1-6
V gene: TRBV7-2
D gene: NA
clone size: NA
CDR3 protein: CASSFTDFSWNSPLHF
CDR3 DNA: TGTGCCAGCAGCTTTACGGACTTCTCTTGGAATTCACCCCTCCACTTT

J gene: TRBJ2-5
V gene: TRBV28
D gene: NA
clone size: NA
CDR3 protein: CASTRKPRVRLGETQYF
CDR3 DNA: TGTGCCAGCACCCGCAAGCCACGTGTTCGTCTAGGCGAGACCCAGTACTTC

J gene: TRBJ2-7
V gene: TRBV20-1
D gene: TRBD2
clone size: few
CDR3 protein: CSARRLAGPSYEQYF
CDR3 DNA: TGCAGTGCTAGAAGGCTAGCGGGGCCCTCCTACGAGCAGTACTTC

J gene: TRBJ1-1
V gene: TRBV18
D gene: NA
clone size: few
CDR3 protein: CASSPSTDYTEAFF
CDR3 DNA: TGTGCCAGCTCTCCCTCGACAGATTATACTGAAGCTTTCTTT

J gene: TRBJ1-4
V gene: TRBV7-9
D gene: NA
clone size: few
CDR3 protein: CASKSPHTNEKLFF
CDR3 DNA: TGTGCCAGCAAGAGTCCCCATACTAATGAAAAACTGTTTTTT

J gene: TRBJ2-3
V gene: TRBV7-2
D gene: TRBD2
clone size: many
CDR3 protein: CASSLTSGGAGNTDTQYF
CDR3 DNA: TGTGCCAGCAGCCTTACTAGCGGGGGGGCCGGGAACACAGATACGCAGTATTTT

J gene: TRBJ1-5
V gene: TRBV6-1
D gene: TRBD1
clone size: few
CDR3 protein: CASQTRTGTNQPQHF
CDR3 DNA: TGTGCCAGCCAAACGAGGACAGGGACCAATCAGCCCCAGCATTTT

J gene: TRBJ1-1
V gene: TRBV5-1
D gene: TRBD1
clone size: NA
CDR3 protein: CASSWTGGNTEAFF
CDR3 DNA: TGCGCCAGCAGCTGGACAGGGGGAAACACTGAAGCTTTCTTT

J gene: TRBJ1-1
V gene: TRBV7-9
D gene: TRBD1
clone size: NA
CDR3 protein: CASSWNRGGNTEAFF
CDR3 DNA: TGTGCCAGCAGCTGGAACAGGGGAGGGAACACTGAAGCTTTCTTT